This TCR beta chain is from a study of control samples from healthy donors and cancer patients. TCRdb's table, derived via immunoSEQ multiplex PCR, lists solely in-frame clones and lacks some. The repertoire holds around 90,000 clones, with about nine tenths as singletons. Trimming left V 4 bases short and J 3 bases short, with 14 bases between. This CDR3 region has 15 residues. Germline V gives CDR1 MGHRA, CDR2 YSYEKL. This chain links TRBV4-1 with TRBJ2-3; perhaps TRBD2 as D (6 bases). Sequencing used blood. The origin of this receptor is a young man in good health. DNA of the CDR3: TGCGCCAGCAGCCCCTCGGGACTCATAACAGATACGCAGTATTTT. Its protein is CASSPSGLITDTQYF.